A single sample gave rise to the 14 T cell receptor beta chains below, sequenced in a study of blood T cell repertoires in COVID-19. Repertoires were generated with immunoSEQ multiplex PCR, while TCRdb's copy carries only in-frame clones and drops some. Of over 90,000 clones listed, roughly 80% are singletons. The sequenced material came from peripheral blood. The receptor set was obtained from an elderly man with COVID-19, enrolled during active disease.

This clone was counted a few times. V is TRBV11-2 and J is TRBJ1-1; D remains unclear. V gave up 5 bases and J gave up 5 bases, with 9 bases separating them. The germline CDR1 and CDR2 sequences are SGHAT and FQNNGV. This CDR3 spans 12 amino acids. This chain's CDR3 is CASSPGGTEAFF. CDR3 nucleotides: TGTGCCAGCAGCCCGGGCGGGACTGAAGCTTTCTTT.

The chain couples TRBV4-1 to TRBJ2-2; perhaps TRBD2 as D (5 bases). This CDR3 contains 14 residues. Germline V gene data show CDR1 as MGHRA and CDR2 as YSYEKL. V shed 5 bases and J shed 3 bases, with 10 bases lying between them. In nucleotides, the CDR3 is TGCGCCAGCAGCTTCGGGGAGTACACCGGGGAGCTGTTTTTT. Amino acid sequence: CASSFGEYTGELFF.

The chain employs TRBV11-2 and TRBJ1-3; D is perhaps TRBD1 (6 bases). V was shortened by 3 bases and J by 0 bases, with 9 bases between the two germline ends. Germline CDR1 reads SGHAT; CDR2 reads FQNNGV. The CDR3 covers 15 residues. The CDR3, as DNA: TGTGCCAGCAGCTTCACAGGGTCCTCTGGAAACACCATATATTTT. Amino acids: CASSFTGSSGNTIYF.

This chain joins TRBV13 and TRBJ2-3; 12 nucleotides line up with TRBD2. The CDR3 sequence is 16 residues long. The V gene end was trimmed by 3 bases and the J gene end by 3 bases; junction bases not matched to a gene: 4. Looked up from germline, CDR1 is PRHDT and CDR2 is FYEKMQ (reference sequence). CDR3 DNA: TGTGCCAGCAGCTTTTGGACTAGCGGGAAGACAGATACGCAGTATTTT. As protein: CASSFWTSGKTDTQYF.

A few counts support this clone. J is TRBJ2-5 and V is TRBV11-3; D unresolved. The CDR3 is 12 residues long. Germline lookup yields CDR1 SGHNT and CDR2 YENEEA. V was clipped by 5 bases and J by 6 bases, with 10 bases between them. The CDR3 spells CASSPGAKTQYF. CDR3 in DNA: TGTGCCAGCAGCCCGGGTGCGAAGACCCAGTACTTC.

V gene TRBV5-1 combines with J gene TRBJ2-5; 9 nucleotides align to TRBD2. With V trimmed by 3 bases and J by 1 base, 1 base remained unmatched. Germline V lookup: CDR1 SGHRS, CDR2 YFSETQ. The CDR3 totals 14 residues. DNA for the CDR3: TGCGCCAGCAGCTATAGCGGGGGCCAAGAGACCCAGTACTTC. This sequence encodes CASSYSGGQETQYF.

The chain carries TRBV28 and TRBJ1-6; no reliable D call. The CDR3 length is 15 residues. The germline V gene has CDR1 MDHEN and CDR2 SYDVKM. V shed 6 bases and J shed 2 bases, with 11 bases lying between them. The CDR3 here is CASREGGTYNSPLHF. CDR3 in DNA: TGTGCCAGCAGGGAGGGTGGGACCTATAATTCACCCCTCCACTTT.

CDR3 region: CASSLTANTEAFF. CDR3 nucleotide sequence: TGTGCCAGCAGCCTTACAGCAAACACTGAAGCTTTCTTT. The rearrangement joins TRBV3-1 (or the pseudogene TRBV3-2) to TRBJ1-1; D not resolved. Trimming removed 4 bases at V and 2 bases at J, with 8 bases between. Per germline, CDR1 LGHDT and CDR2 YNNKEL (reference sequence). CDR3 length equals 13 residues.

This clone has just one count. The V call is TRBV28, the J call TRBJ1-5; 10 bases are shared with TRBD1. Germline V gene lookup returns CDR1 MDHEN and CDR2 SYDVKM. V trimming: 6 bases; J trimming: 4 bases; junction bases outside the gene matches: 6. The CDR3 covers 15 residues. CDR3 in DNA: TGTGCCAGCAGGAGACAGGGGGCATCAAATCAGCCCCAGCATTTT. Translating it yields CASRRQGASNQPQHF.

This clone showed up just a few times. V and J are TRBV5-1 and TRBJ2-7; the D is unclear. The CDR3 is 12 amino acids. In germline, CDR1 is SGHRS, CDR2 YFSETQ. Trimming removed 0 bases from V and 3 bases from J, with 4 bases in between. The CDR3 DNA sequence: TGCGCCAGCAGCTTGGGTAACTACGAGCAGTACTTC. Encoded protein: CASSLGNYEQYF.

The rearrangement joins TRBV4-1 to TRBJ2-7; unclear D gene. Per germline, CDR1 MGHRA and CDR2 YSYEKL. The CDR3 runs 14 residues. The V end was cut by 0 bases, the J end by 5 bases, with 11 bases between. The CDR3 spells CASSQETSLDEQYF. The CDR3 DNA follows: TGCGCCAGCAGCCAAGAAACGAGCCTGGACGAGCAGTACTTC.

This clone was counted only a few times. The chain carries TRBV12-3 or TRBV12-4 and TRBJ2-2; possible D gene TRBD2, 5 bases. The CDR3 is 11 residues long. Trimming took off 5 bases at V and 13 bases at J, with 11 bases between the two ends. CDR3 sequence: CASSPRDRLFF. Here the CDR3 DNA reads TGTGCCAGCAGTCCACGGGATAGGCTGTTTTTT.

CDR3 bases: TGTGCCAGCAGCCCGGACAGGGCTAAGACCCAGTACTTC. It translates to CASSPDRAKTQYF. The chain employs TRBV11-1 and TRBJ2-5; 8 nucleotides align to TRBD1. There are 13 residues in the CDR3. V gave up 5 bases and J gave up 6 bases; unmatched junction bases: 5. The germline CDR1 and CDR2 sequences are SGHAT and FQDESV (reference sequence). Looking up the rest from reference TRBV11-1 and TRBJ2-5 gives the full variable domain: EAEVAQSPRYKITEKSQAVAFWCDPISGHATLYWYRQILGQGPELLVQFQDESVVDDSQLPKDRFSAERLKGVDSTLKIQPAELGDSAMYLCASSPDRAKTQYFGPGTRLLVL.

Details on this clone: The sample contains more than one DNA sequence encoding this CDR3. The chain combines TRBV7-6 with TRBJ2-5; TRBD1 matches 7 bases. V lost 5 bases to trimming and J lost 1 base; unmatched junction nucleotides: 4. The germline CDR1 and CDR2 sequences are SGHVS and FNYEAQ. CDR3 size: 14 residues. The CDR3: CASSLGTVQETQYF. CDR3 nucleotide sequence: TGTGCCAGCAGCCTAGGGACAGTCCAAGAGACCCAGTACTTC.